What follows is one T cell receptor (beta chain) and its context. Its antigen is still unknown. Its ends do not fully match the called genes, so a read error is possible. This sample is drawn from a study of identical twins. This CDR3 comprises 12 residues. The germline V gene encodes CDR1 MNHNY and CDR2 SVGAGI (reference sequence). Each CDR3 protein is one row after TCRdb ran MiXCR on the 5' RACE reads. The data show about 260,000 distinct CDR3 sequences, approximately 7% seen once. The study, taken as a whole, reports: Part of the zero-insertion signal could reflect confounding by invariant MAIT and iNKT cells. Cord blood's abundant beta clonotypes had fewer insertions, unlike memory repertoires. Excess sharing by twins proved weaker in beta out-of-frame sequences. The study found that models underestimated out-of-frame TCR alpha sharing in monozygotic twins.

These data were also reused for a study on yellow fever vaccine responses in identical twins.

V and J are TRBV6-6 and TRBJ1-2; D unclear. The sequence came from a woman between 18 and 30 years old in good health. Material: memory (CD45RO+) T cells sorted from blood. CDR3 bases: TGTGCCAGCAGTTATTCCCCAGCAAGCCAAGCCTTC. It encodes CASSYSPASQAF.